A single sample is the source of the 13 T cell receptor beta chains below, sequenced in a study of blood T cell repertoires in COVID-19. Clones were sequenced by immunoSEQ multiplex PCR, and TCRdb holds only the in-frame ones, with some missing. The table lists around 180,000 clones, over 75% of them singletons, with about 7% in the top ten. The sequenced sample was peripheral blood. The origin of the receptors is a man in his 70s with active or convalescent COVID-19.

V and J are TRBV5-6 and TRBJ2-5; TRBD1 matches 10 bases. V dropped 1 base and J dropped 5; count of bases not matched to a gene: 2. CDR1 is SGHDT and CDR2 is YYEEEE in the germline V gene. CDR3 length: 14 residues. Written as DNA, the CDR3 is TGTGCCAGCAGCTTGAGACAGGGGGCGGAGACCCAGTACTTC. It yields the protein CASSLRQGAETQYF.

The table lists this clone with a count of one. The chain employs TRBV5-1 and TRBJ2-1, with 11 bases aligning to TRBD2. Germline V lookup: CDR1 SGHRS, CDR2 YFSETQ. J lost 10 bases, V lost 2 bases, and 8 bases had no gene match. The CDR3 contains 15 residues. CDR3 amino acids: CASSLDTSGSEEQFF. The CDR3 DNA follows: TGCGCCAGCAGCTTAGATACTAGCGGGAGCGAGGAGCAGTTCTTC.

The rearrangement joins TRBV30 to TRBJ1-2; no firm D call. V was clipped by 4 bases and J by 5 bases, with 17 bases between them. The CDR3 covers 14 residues. Germline values: CDR1 GTSNPN, CDR2 SVGIG (reference sequence). In nucleotides, the CDR3 is TGTGCCTGGACGGTCGGGGTCCTTTGGTATGGCTACACCTTC. Translated, it gives CAWTVGVLWYGYTF.

This clone was counted once. V usage is TRBV6-5 and J usage is TRBJ1-5; the D gene is possibly TRBD1 (5 bases). V lost 6 bases to trimming and J lost 6 bases, with 12 bases between them. Per the germline V gene, CDR1 is MNHEY and CDR2 is SVGAGI. CDR3 length equals 13 residues. CDR3 coding DNA: TGTGCCAGCAGATCAGCGGGGGGTCAGCCCCAGCATTTT. It yields the protein CASRSAGGQPQHF.

The chain has TRBV19 and TRBJ2-1; D unresolved. The V gene lost 10 bases and the J gene lost 6 bases, with 10 bases spanning the gap. The CDR3 extends over 11 amino acids. CDR1 is LNHDA, CDR2 SQIVND, per germline (reference sequence). The DNA for the CDR3 is TGTGCCACCCGAGGAGTCAATGAGCAGTTCTTC. This gives the protein CATRGVNEQFF.

This clone was seen a handful of times. The chain recombines TRBV30 with TRBJ2-1, with D possibly being TRBD1 (6 bases). In germline, CDR1 is GTSNPN, CDR2 SVGIG (reference sequence). The CDR3 consists of 14 residues. V was shortened by 1 base and J by 8 bases, with 15 bases between the two germline ends. In DNA, the CDR3 is TGTGCCTGGAGTGGGGGGCGGGCCGGACATGAGCAGTTCTTC. It yields the protein CAWSGGRAGHEQFF.

V gene TRBV5-1 combines with J gene TRBJ2-2; 10 bases fit TRBD1. The trim removed 3 bases at V and 9 bases at J, leaving 8 bases unmatched. Germline V gene lookup returns CDR1 SGHRS and CDR2 YFSETQ. The CDR3 length is 15 residues. CDR3 coding DNA: TGCGCCAGCAGCTACGGGACAGGGGCTTTCAGGGAGCTGTTTTTT. Its translation is CASSYGTGAFRELFF. The full variable domain, in which reference TRBV5-1 and TRBJ2-2 provide the parts outside the CDR3, is KAGVTQTPRYLIKTRGQQVTLSCSPISGHRSVSWYQQTPGQGLQFLFEYFSETQRNKGNFPGRFSGRQFSNSRSEMNVSTLELGDSALYLCASSYGTGAFRELFFGEGSRLTVL.

This sequence joins TRBV3-1 (or the pseudogene TRBV3-2) and TRBJ2-7; tentative D call: TRBD2 (5 bases). Per the germline V gene, CDR1 is LGHDT and CDR2 is YNNKEL (reference sequence). Trimming took 3 bases from V and 3 from J, leaving 9 bases between them. CDR3 length equals 13 residues. The CDR3 nucleotides are TGTGCCAGCAGCCACCCGGCGGGCTACGAGCAGTACTTC. This gives the protein CASSHPAGYEQYF.

The chain uses TRBV7-2 and TRBJ2-1; tentative D call: TRBD2 (5 bases). CDR1 SGHTA and CDR2 FQGNSA come from the germline V gene. CDR3 length: 18 residues. The V gene lost 2 bases and the J gene lost 0 bases, with 17 bases spanning the gap. CDR3 sequence (DNA): TGTGCCAGCAGCTTAATTGTCGGAGGAACCCCCTCCTACAATGAGCAGTTCTTC. Protein: CASSLIVGGTPSYNEQFF.

This chain uses TRBV19 with TRBJ1-5, with 7 bases that match TRBD1. The ends lost 6 bases at V and 5 bases at J; junction bases unmatched: 7. The germline V gene encodes CDR1 LNHDA and CDR2 SQIVND (reference sequence). CDR3 length equals 14 residues. Here the CDR3 reads CASRRQGGDQPQHF. The CDR3 DNA is TGTGCCAGTAGACGACAGGGAGGCGATCAGCCCCAGCATTTT.

The J gene is TRBJ2-7, the V gene TRBV19; D is possibly TRBD1 (5 bases). The germline gives CDR1 LNHDA, CDR2 SQIVND (reference sequence). The CDR3 contains 14 residues. Deletions cut 10 bases from V and 0 bases from J, with 16 bases between. The CDR3: CATAWGSFSYEQYF. The DNA of the CDR3 is TGTGCCACCGCGTGGGGCAGCTTCTCCTACGAGCAGTACTTC.

This sequence joins TRBV7-9 and TRBJ2-7; TRBD1 agrees at 8 bases. Looked up from germline, CDR1 is SEHNR and CDR2 is FQNEAQ (reference sequence). CDR3 length: 14 residues. V was clipped by 6 bases and J by 2 bases; unmatched bases: 6. The CDR3 sequence is CASSLDRVPYEQYF. CDR3 in DNA: TGTGCCAGCAGTTTGGACAGGGTACCCTACGAGCAGTACTTC. Using reference TRBV7-9 and TRBJ2-7 for the parts outside the CDR3, the full variable domain is DTGVSQNPRHKITKRGQNVTFRCDPISEHNRLYWYRQTLGQGPEFLTYFQNEAQLEKSRLLSDRFSAERPKGSFSTLEIQRTEQGDSAMYLCASSLDRVPYEQYFGPGTRLTVT.

The rearrangement links TRBV30 to TRBJ1-5; D is perhaps TRBD1 (5 bases). Germline assignment: CDR1 GTSNPN and CDR2 SVGIG (reference sequence). The CDR3 is made up of 13 amino acids. With 3 bases removed from V and 3 bases from J, the gap between germline ends came to 9 bases. CDR3 loop: CAWSRGDNQPQHF. The CDR3 region has the DNA TGTGCCTGGAGCCGGGGGGACAATCAGCCCCAGCATTTT.